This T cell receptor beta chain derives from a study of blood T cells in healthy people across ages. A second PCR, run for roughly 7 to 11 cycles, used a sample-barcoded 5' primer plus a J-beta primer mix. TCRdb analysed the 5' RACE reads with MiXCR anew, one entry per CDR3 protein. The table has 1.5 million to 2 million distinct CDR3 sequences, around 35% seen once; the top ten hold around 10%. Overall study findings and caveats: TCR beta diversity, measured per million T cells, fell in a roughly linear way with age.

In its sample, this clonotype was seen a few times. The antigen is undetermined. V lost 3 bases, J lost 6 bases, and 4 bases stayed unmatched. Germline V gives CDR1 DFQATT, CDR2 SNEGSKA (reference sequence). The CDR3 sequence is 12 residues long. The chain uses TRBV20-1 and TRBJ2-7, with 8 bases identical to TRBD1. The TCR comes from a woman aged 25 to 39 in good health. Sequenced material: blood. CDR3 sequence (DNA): TGCAGTGCTAGTAACAGGGGGTCCGAGCAGTACTTC. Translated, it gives CSASNRGSEQYF.